This T cell receptor (beta chain) derives from a study of shared clonotypes between healthy human individuals. Overall study findings and caveats: It was the few donors that limited the genetic and exposure-history diversity represented.

Only CD45RO-negative cells positively selected for CCR7 counted as naive CD8 cells, so terminally differentiated effector memory CD45RA+ cells were excluded. The authors split each subset's genomic DNA evenly across several immunoSEQ plates. Original processing notes: Junction-only immunoSEQ data arrived without quality scores, meaning filtering differed. The data were produced by immunoSEQ multiplex PCR, yet TCRdb's version contains in-frame clones alone and is incomplete. V, J and clone size derive from that table, while D and trimming were established from the DNA sequence. Altogether roughly 600,000 clones are present, nearly 98% being singletons, with the ten largest covering 0.3%. About this clone itself: The antigen is undetermined.

The J segment lost 1 base and the V segment lost 5 bases, leaving 11 bases of the junction unmatched. This CDR3 spans 17 amino acids. Per germline, CDR1 LNHDA and CDR2 SQIVND (reference sequence). The TCR comes from a young man in good health. The V and J genes are TRBV19 and TRBJ1-3; 7 bases map to TRBD1. The sequenced material came from naive CD8+ T cells sorted from blood. CDR3 protein: CASSPRDRASSGNTIYF. DNA for the CDR3: TGTGCCAGTAGTCCCCGGGACAGAGCCTCTTCTGGAAACACCATATATTTT. The whole variable domain, filled in from reference TRBV19 and TRBJ1-3, reads DGGITQSPKYLFRKEGQNVTLSCEQNLNHDAMYWYRQDPGQGLRLIYYSQIVNDFQKGDIAEGYSVSREKKESFPLTVTSAQKNPTAFYLCASSPRDRASSGNTIYFGEGSWLTVV.